This entry lists 20 T cell receptor beta chains sequenced from one sample in a study of neurological immune-mediated disorders. As for time point: longitudinal time-point 3. TCRdb analysed the 5' RACE reads with MiXCR anew, one entry per CDR3 protein. Of more than 40,000 distinct CDR3 sequences in the sample, about an eighth were seen once. Source material: PBMCs. These receptor sequences come from a male donor with HTLV-1-associated myelopathy (HAM/TSP).

This clonotype was seen ten or more times. This rearrangement joins TRBV29-1 to TRBJ2-7; unclear D gene. Germline CDR1 reads SQVTM; CDR2 reads ANQGSEA. The CDR3 extends over 12 amino acids. V lost 7 bases and J 0 bases, leaving 10 bases between the germline ends. CDR3 nucleotides: TGCAGCGGCACGACGGACTCCTACGAGCAGTACTTC. Encoded protein: CSGTTDSYEQYF.

This clonotype was picked up many times. The chain links TRBV5-6 to TRBJ1-4; D call uncertain. This CDR3 has 13 residues. CDR1 is SGHDT, CDR2 YYEEEE, per germline. V lost 4 bases and J lost 6, with 10 bases in between. The CDR3, as DNA: TGTGCCAGCAGCACATTCCCACATGAAAAACTGTTTTTT. It specifies CASSTFPHEKLFF.

CDR3 DNA sequence: TGTGCCAGCAGTACCGCCCGACAGGAAGAGACCCAGTACTTC. This sequence encodes CASSTARQEETQYF. The chain is built from TRBV28 and TRBJ2-5, with D tentatively TRBD1 (6 bases). This CDR3 contains 14 residues. Germline V CDR1 and CDR2: MDHEN, SYDVKM. Trimming took 5 bases from V and 3 from J, leaving 13 bases between them.

In this sample, this clonotype turned up many times. This chain joins TRBV5-5 and TRBJ1-2, with TRBD1 matching over 9 bases. Trimming at V came to 2 bases and at J to 4 bases, leaving 6 bases not matched to a gene. This CDR3 contains 15 residues. CDR1 and CDR2 from the germline V gene are SGHKS and YYEKEE (reference sequence). The CDR3 coding sequence is TGTGCCAGCAGCTTTACAGGGGGCGCATCCTATGGCTACACCTTC. Its protein is CASSFTGGASYGYTF.

This clonotype appeared many times. The rearrangement uses TRBV5-1 and TRBJ1-1, with 7 bases that match TRBD1. Germline CDR1 and CDR2: SGHRS and YFSETQ. CDR3 length: 17 residues. V shed 4 bases, J shed 0 bases, and the junction held 12 bases outside the gene matches. The CDR3 spells CASSRSPTGMMNTEAFF. CDR3 nucleotide sequence: TGCGCCAGCAGCCGATCCCCGACAGGGATGATGAACACTGAAGCTTTCTTT.

This clonotype was seen repeatedly, ten times or more. This sequence joins TRBV6-6 and TRBJ1-2; 9 bases map to TRBD1. The CDR3 has 18 residues. Germline values: CDR1 MNHNY, CDR2 SVGAGI (reference sequence). V lost 0 bases to trimming and J lost 0 bases; unmatched junction nucleotides: 8. CDR3 nucleotide sequence: TGTGCCAGCAGTTACTCGGGACAGGGTGGAAAATCTAACTATGGCTACACCTTC. This gives the protein CASSYSGQGGKSNYGYTF.

The rearrangement uses TRBV24-1 and TRBJ1-5, with D tentatively TRBD1 (5 bases). This CDR3 is 14 amino acids long. The V gene's germline CDR1 is KGHDR and CDR2 SFDVKD. Between the trimmed V and J ends, which lost 2 bases and 9 bases, there was a span of 13 bases. The CDR3 sequence is CATSDWGSSRPQHF. The CDR3 DNA follows: TGTGCCACCAGTGATTGGGGGTCTTCGCGGCCCCAGCATTTT.

With respect to this clonotype: A much larger clone is a single base away; this may be a read error. The chain combines TRBV4-3 with TRBJ2-2; D might be TRBD1 (6 bases). The CDR3 runs to 15 residues. Per germline, CDR1 LGHNA and CDR2 YSLEER. As DNA, the CDR3 is TGCGCCAGCAGCCAAGATTTAGGGGACACCTGGGAGCTGTTTTTT. Translated, it gives CASSQDLGDTWELFF.

This clonotype was counted at least ten times. The J gene is TRBJ2-7, the V gene TRBV7-8; 14 bases align to TRBD2. Germline values: CDR1 SGHVS, CDR2 FQNEAQ. Unmatched junction bases numbered 9, after V lost 5 bases and J lost 3 bases. The length of the CDR3 is 17 residues. In nucleotides, the CDR3 is TGTGCCAGCAGCGCCTGGACTAGCGGGGGGATTCGCTACGAGCAGTACTTC. This codes for CASSAWTSGGIRYEQYF.

The table lists this clonotype with many counts. The chain employs TRBV29-1 and TRBJ1-1; the match to TRBD1 covers 12 bases. Germline lookup yields CDR1 SQVTM and CDR2 ANQGSEA. The CDR3 extends over 13 amino acids. The ends lost 7 bases at V and 3 bases at J; junction bases unmatched: 3. CDR3 loop: CSGGQGADTEAFF. The CDR3 bases are TGCAGCGGGGGACAGGGGGCAGACACTGAAGCTTTCTTT.

This clonotype was observed many times. The chain recombines TRBV7-2 with TRBJ2-7; 16 bases agree with TRBD2. Trimming at V came to 7 bases and at J to 5 bases, leaving 5 bases not matched to a gene. Germline assignment: CDR1 SGHTA and CDR2 FQGNSA. The length of the CDR3 is 15 residues. As DNA, the CDR3 is TGTGCCAGCACCTTGGGACTAGCGGGGGGGAACGAGCAGTACTTC. Residues: CASTLGLAGGNEQYF.

At least ten counts were recorded for this clonotype. This chain joins TRBV5-1 and TRBJ2-5; possible D gene TRBD1, 6 bases. CDR1 SGHRS and CDR2 YFSETQ come from the germline V gene. The CDR3 runs 13 residues. Between the trimmed V and J ends, which lost 3 bases and 1 base, there was a span of 7 bases. DNA of the CDR3: TGCGCCAGCAGCTGGACAGTCCAAGAGACCCAGTACTTC. Protein product: CASSWTVQETQYF.

This clonotype was found many times. This chain joins TRBV6-5 and TRBJ2-7; possible D gene TRBD1, 5 bases. Germline CDR1 MNHEY, CDR2 SVGAGI. The V end lost 3 bases, the J end lost 0 bases, and 9 bases lay between the germline ends. The CDR3 runs to 14 residues. The CDR3 here is CASSYKTVSYEQYF. DNA of the CDR3: TGTGCCAGCAGTTATAAGACAGTCTCCTACGAGCAGTACTTC.

This clonotype showed up many times. J is TRBJ1-2 and V is TRBV9; 9 bases align to TRBD1. The CDR3 loop spans 13 amino acids. Trimming took 4 bases from V and 7 from J; bases not matched to a gene: 5. CDR1 and CDR2 (germline): SGDLS, YYNGEE. The CDR3 DNA reads TGTGCCAGCAGCCTGGGACAGGGCCGTGGCTACACCTTC. Protein: CASSLGQGRGYTF. The full variable domain, its missing parts supplied by reference TRBV9 and TRBJ1-2, is DSGVTQTPKHLITATGQRVTLRCSPRSGDLSVYWYQQSLDQGLQFLIQYYNGEERAKGNILERFSAQQFPDLHSELNLSSLELGDSALYFCASSLGQGRGYTFGSGTRLTVV.

This clonotype was recorded at least ten times. V is TRBV6-6 and J is TRBJ1-6; D is perhaps TRBD1 (5 bases). The V and J ends lost 2 bases and 10 bases respectively, with 21 bases between them. This CDR3 is built from 17 residues. Germline lookup yields CDR1 MNHNY and CDR2 SVGAGI (reference sequence). As DNA, the CDR3 is TGTGCCAGCAGTTACGAGGGGCTGCGTGGCCTCGAGTCACCCCTCCACTTT. This gives the protein CASSYEGLRGLESPLHF.

Many counts were recorded for this clonotype. The V gene is TRBV29-1, the J gene TRBJ2-7; the D is unclear. CDR3 length: 12 residues. With 3 bases removed from V and 0 bases from J, the gap between germline ends came to 6 bases. Germline CDR1 is SQVTM and CDR2 is ANQGSEA. The DNA of the CDR3 is TGCAGCGTTGAGGTGGTCTCCTACGAGCAGTACTTC. Protein product: CSVEVVSYEQYF.

This clonotype was observed a few times. The J gene is TRBJ1-3, the V gene TRBV6-1; 7 bases align to TRBD1. The CDR3 is 15 residues long. The ends lost 6 bases at V and 3 bases at J; junction bases unmatched: 8. Germline CDR1 reads MNHNS; CDR2 reads SASEGT. In DNA form, the CDR3 reads TGTGCCAGCAGAGCCAAAACAGGGGATGGAAACACCATATATTTT. Its protein is CASRAKTGDGNTIYF.

This clonotype was found many times. The J gene is TRBJ1-3, the V gene TRBV10-3; tentatively, D is TRBD1 (6 bases). Germline V lookup: CDR1 ENHRY, CDR2 SYGVKD. The CDR3 length is 17 residues. The V and J ends lost 4 bases and 0 bases respectively, with 16 bases between them. In nucleotides, the CDR3 is TGTGCCATCAGTGCTACGTTACAGGGAAACTCTGGAAACACCATATATTTT. This translates into CAISATLQGNSGNTIYF.

On this clonotype itself: With a much larger clone just one base away, this may be a read error. The chain links TRBV4-3 to TRBJ2-4; D not certain. The CDR3 covers 17 residues. The V gene lost 0 bases and the J gene lost 2 bases, with 14 bases spanning the gap. Looked up from germline, CDR1 is LGHNA and CDR2 is YSLEER. The CDR3 coding sequence is TGCGCCAGCAGCCAAGAAGGCATCTCCTCTTCCAAAAACATTCAGTACTTC. It is translated as CASSQEGISSSKNIQYF.

This clonotype was seen ten or more times. The rearrangement joins TRBV7-2 to TRBJ2-2; D is unresolved. Germline assignment: CDR1 SGHTA and CDR2 FQGNSA. V lost 2 bases to trimming and J lost 4 bases, with 5 bases between them. There are 13 residues in the CDR3. The chain's CDR3 is CASSLKGTGELFF. CDR3 nucleotide sequence: TGTGCCAGCAGCTTAAAAGGCACCGGGGAGCTGTTTTTT.